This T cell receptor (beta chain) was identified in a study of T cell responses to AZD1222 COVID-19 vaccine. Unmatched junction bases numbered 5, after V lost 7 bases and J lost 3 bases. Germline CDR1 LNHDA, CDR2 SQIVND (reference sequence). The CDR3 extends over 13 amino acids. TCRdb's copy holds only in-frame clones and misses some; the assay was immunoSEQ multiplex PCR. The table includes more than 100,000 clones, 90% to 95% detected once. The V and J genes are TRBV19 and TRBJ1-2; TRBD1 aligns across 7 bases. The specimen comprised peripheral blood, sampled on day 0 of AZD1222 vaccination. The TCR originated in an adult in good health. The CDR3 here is CASNPGQHYGYTF. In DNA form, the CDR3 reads TGTGCCAGTAACCCGGGACAGCACTATGGCTACACCTTC. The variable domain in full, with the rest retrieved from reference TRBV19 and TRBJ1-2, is DGGITQSPKYLFRKEGQNVTLSCEQNLNHDAMYWYRQDPGQGLRLIYYSQIVNDFQKGDIAEGYSVSREKKESFPLTVTSAQKNPTAFYLCASNPGQHYGYTFGSGTRLTVV.